This T cell receptor beta chain derives from a study of a mutant IDH1 vaccine in newly diagnosed glioma. In the study overall: Eight vaccine doses were administered to patients at weeks 1, 3, 5, 7, 11, 15, 19 and 23. Receipt of radiotherapy, temozolomide, or both preceded the study, and most received both.

Germline CDR1 is SGHTA and CDR2 is FQGNSA. With V trimmed by 5 bases and J by 4 bases, 4 bases remained unmatched. The CDR3 length is 16 residues. As concerns this clone: The antigen is not known.

Measured with immunoSEQ multiplex PCR; TCRdb has only the in-frame clones, and not every one. The sample contains tens of thousands of clones, about four fifths of which appear only once. Time point meaning: week 11, during vaccination. In every dose of vaccine, 300 ug of mutant IDH1 20-mer peptide was given alongside topical imiquimod. This receptor was taken from a man aged 45 to 65 with glioma. The chain has TRBV7-2 and TRBJ2-2; 13 bases align to TRBD2. The sample was PBMCs, taken from a glioma patient whose treatment included an IDH1 peptide vaccine. The CDR3 spells CASSELAGGPTGELFF. The CDR3 DNA sequence: TGTGCCAGCAGCGAACTAGCGGGGGGGCCCACCGGGGAGCTGTTTTTT. The variable domain in full, completed from reference TRBV7-2 and TRBJ2-2, reads GAGVSQSPSNKVTEKGKDVELRCDPISGHTALYWYRQSLGQGLEFLIYFQGNSAPDKSGLPSDRFSAERTGGSVSTLTIQRTQQEDSAVYLCASSELAGGPTGELFFGEGSRLTVL.